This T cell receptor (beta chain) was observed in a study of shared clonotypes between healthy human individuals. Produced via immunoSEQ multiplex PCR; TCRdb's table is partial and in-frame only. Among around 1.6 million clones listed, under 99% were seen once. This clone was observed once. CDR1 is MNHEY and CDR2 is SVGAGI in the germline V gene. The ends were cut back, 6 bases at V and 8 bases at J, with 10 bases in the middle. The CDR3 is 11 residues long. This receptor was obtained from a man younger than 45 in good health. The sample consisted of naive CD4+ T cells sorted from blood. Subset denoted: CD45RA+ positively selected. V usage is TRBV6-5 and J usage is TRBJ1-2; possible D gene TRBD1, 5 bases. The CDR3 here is CASRGREGYTF. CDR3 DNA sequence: TGTGCCAGCAGGGGCAGGGAGGGCTACACCTTC.